This passage covers 20 T cell receptor beta chains from one sample sequenced in a study of T-cell reconstitution after alpha-beta-depleted transplantation in children. For TCRbeta, the library was prepared with unique molecular identifiers. TCRdb called the PCR reads again in MiXCR, with one record for every CDR3 protein. The sample consists of hundreds of thousands of distinct CDR3 sequences, around 10% of them appearing once. The starting material was PBMCs, obtained before TCRalphabeta/CD19-depleted stem cell transplant. These TCRs come from a boy under two years old with acute myeloid leukemia, due to receive a stem cell transplant.

The sample holds many counts of this clonotype. V usage is TRBV19 and J usage is TRBJ1-5; D possibly corresponds to TRBD1 (5 bases). V dropped 3 bases and J dropped 7 bases, with 10 bases sitting between them. Germline assignment: CDR1 LNHDA and CDR2 SQIVND (reference sequence). CDR3 size: 13 residues. CDR3 nucleotides: TGTGCCAGTAGTATGGGGGGAAGCCAGCCCCAGCATTTT. It specifies CASSMGGSQPQHF.

This clonotype was counted only a few times. V is TRBV27 and J is TRBJ2-7; TRBD2 matches 12 bases. J gave up 2 bases and V 5 bases, and 7 bases lay outside the gene matches. The germline CDR1 and CDR2 sequences are MNHEY and SMNVEV (reference sequence). The CDR3 length is 16 residues. In DNA form, the CDR3 reads TGTGCCAGCAGTACCCGACTAGCGGGGGACCCCTACGAGCAGTACTTC. It specifies CASSTRLAGDPYEQYF.

This clonotype was recorded at least ten times. The genes are TRBV10-3 and TRBJ2-2; no reliable D call. Per germline, CDR1 ENHRY and CDR2 SYGVKD. This CDR3 comprises 16 residues. V was clipped by 2 bases and J by 1 base, with 11 bases between them. The CDR3 reads CAISELSGGNTGELFF. The DNA of the CDR3 is TGTGCCATCAGTGAGCTGTCAGGCGGGAACACCGGGGAGCTGTTTTTT.

This clonotype was recorded at least ten times. The chain has TRBV14 and TRBJ2-6; D assignment may be TRBD1 or TRBD2 (6 bases each). CDR1 is SGHDN and CDR2 is FVKESK in the germline V gene. The ends were cut back, 6 bases at V and 4 bases at J, with 10 bases in the middle. This CDR3 has 14 amino acids. CDR3 DNA: TGTGCCAGCAGTTGGGGGGCGGGGGCCAACGTCCTGACTTTC. As protein: CASSWGAGANVLTF.

The genes are TRBV4-2 and TRBJ2-1; D possibly corresponds to TRBD2 (6 bases). This CDR3 comprises 17 residues. Germline CDR1 reads LGHNA; CDR2 reads YNFKEQ. V was pared by 0 bases and J by 0 bases, with 12 bases between. DNA of the CDR3: TGTGCCAGCAGCCAAGATTTGGAGGGCCGCTCCTACAATGAGCAGTTCTTC. The encoded protein is CASSQDLEGRSYNEQFF.

This clonotype was detected many times. The V gene is TRBV5-6, the J gene TRBJ2-7; D uncertain. The CDR3 runs 12 residues. Trimming took 4 bases from V and 4 from J, leaving 9 bases between them. Germline-derived CDR1 and CDR2 are SGHDT and YYEEEE. The CDR3 DNA reads as TGTGCCAGCAGCCAAACAAAATACGAGCAGTACTTC. This sequence encodes CASSQTKYEQYF. Looking up the rest from reference TRBV5-6 and TRBJ2-7 gives the full variable domain: DAGVTQSPTHLIKTRGQQVTLRCSPKSGHDTVSWYQQALGQGPQFIFQYYEEEERQRGNFPDRFSGHQFPNYSSELNVNALLLGDSALYLCASSQTKYEQYFGPGTRLTVT.

This clonotype was seen many times. The J gene is TRBJ2-7, the V gene TRBV7-9; 7 bases fit TRBD1. The CDR3 covers 12 residues. Germline CDR1 SEHNR, CDR2 FQNEAQ (reference sequence). CDR3 protein: CASRDSGYEQYF. The CDR3 DNA is TGTGCGAGCCGGGACAGCGGCTACGAGCAGTACTTC.

This clonotype was recorded many times. V usage is TRBV20-1 and J usage is TRBJ2-2; D possibly corresponds to TRBD1 (6 bases). Germline CDR1 reads DFQATT; CDR2 reads SNEGSKA (reference sequence). The CDR3 contains 15 residues. The CDR3 sequence: CSAEVGAKGTGELFF. CDR3 in DNA: TGCAGCGCCGAGGTGGGGGCTAAGGGCACCGGGGAGCTGTTTTTT.

Many counts were recorded for this clonotype. V usage is TRBV12-3 or TRBV12-4 and J usage is TRBJ2-7; 8 bases match TRBD1. The CDR3 runs 15 residues. V trimming: 6 bases; J trimming: 5 bases; junction bases outside the gene matches: 12. The CDR3 region has the DNA TGTGCCAGCAGGGCCCGGAGTGACAGGGGCAACGAGCAGTACTTC. Its translation is CASRARSDRGNEQYF.

In its sample, this clonotype was seen many times. This chain connects TRBV5-1 to TRBJ2-3; TRBD1 aligns across 10 bases. The CDR3 is made up of 16 amino acids. CDR1 and CDR2 (germline): SGHRS, YFSETQ. After removal of 5 bases from V and 3 bases from J, the junction contained 9 bases not matched to a gene. The CDR3 is CASRSRDRGLTDTQYF. CDR3 nucleotides: TGCGCCAGCAGGAGTCGGGACAGGGGTTTGACAGATACGCAGTATTTT.

V is TRBV5-1 and J is TRBJ2-7; the D is unclear. The CDR3 spans 13 residues. The V end lost 1 base, the J end lost 2 bases, and 7 bases lay between the germline ends. From germline, CDR1 is SGHRS and CDR2 YFSETQ. The CDR3 reads CASSLQIAYEQYF. The CDR3 nucleotides read TGCGCCAGCAGCTTGCAGATAGCCTACGAGCAGTACTTC.

This clonotype was seen ten or more times. The gene calls are TRBV6-4 and TRBJ1-5; tentatively, D is TRBD1 (5 bases). The V and J ends lost 3 bases and 5 bases respectively, with 17 bases between them. CDR3 size: 16 residues. Germline CDR1 reads MRHNA; CDR2 reads SNTAGT. The CDR3 loop reads CASSESRWGSDQPQHF. The CDR3 DNA reads as TGTGCCAGCAGTGAGTCGCGGTGGGGGAGCGATCAGCCCCAGCATTTT.

There are many counts of this clonotype. The chain joins TRBV7-2 to TRBJ2-1; TRBD2 matches 12 bases. Trimming removed 5 bases from V and 2 bases from J; junction bases left unmatched: 4. The CDR3 is 16 residues long. CDR1 is SGHTA and CDR2 is FQGNSA in the germline V gene. CDR3 loop: CASSTGLAGTYNEQFF. The CDR3, as DNA: TGTGCCAGCAGCACCGGACTAGCGGGGACCTACAATGAGCAGTTCTTC.

Ten or more counts support this clonotype. The rearrangement joins TRBV9 to TRBJ2-3, with D possibly matching TRBD1 (6 bases). This CDR3 has 15 residues. Germline V lookup: CDR1 SGDLS, CDR2 YYNGEE. Trimming cost V 0 bases and J 4 bases, with 12 bases left between them. The CDR3 region is CASSVALQGPDTQYF. CDR3 bases: TGTGCCAGCAGCGTAGCTCTCCAGGGGCCAGATACGCAGTATTTT.

This clonotype was seen at least ten times. This chain's CDR3 is CASSQDSPLHF. The CDR3 bases are TGTGCCAGCAGCCAAGATTCACCCCTCCACTTT. The chain has TRBV3-1 and TRBJ1-6; D call uncertain. The V end was cut by 0 bases, the J end by 9 bases, with 0 bases between. Germline-derived CDR1 and CDR2 are LGHDT and YNNKEL (reference sequence). This CDR3 has 11 amino acids. Full variable domain (rest looked up from reference TRBV3-1 and TRBJ1-6): DTAVSQTPKYLVTQMGNDKSIKCEQNLGHDTMYWYKQDSKKFLKIMFSYNNKELIINETVPNRFSPKSPDKAHLNLHINSLELGDSAVYFCASSQDSPLHFGNGTRLTVT.

This clonotype appeared many times. This chain joins TRBV20-1 and TRBJ2-3; 7 bases agree with TRBD1. J was trimmed by 2 bases and V by 6 bases; bases with no gene match: 8. There are 14 residues in the CDR3. The germline V gene has CDR1 DFQATT and CDR2 SNEGSKA (reference sequence). This CDR3 reads CSATDRIPTDTQYF. DNA of the CDR3: TGCAGTGCCACGGACAGGATCCCCACAGATACGCAGTATTTT.

The chain couples TRBV24-1 to TRBJ2-1; no clear D. V lost 7 bases to trimming and J lost 2 bases, with 8 bases between them. CDR1 and CDR2 from the germline V gene are KGHDR and SFDVKD. The length of the CDR3 is 13 residues. For the CDR3, the DNA is TGTGCCACCAGCCACCGGGCCTACAATGAGCAGTTCTTC. Residues: CATSHRAYNEQFF.

CDR3 in amino acids: CASSPPVGVSDTQYF. The CDR3 bases are TGTGCCAGCTCACCACCGGTGGGAGTGAGCGATACGCAGTATTTT. The chain employs TRBV18 and TRBJ2-3, with D tentatively TRBD2 (5 bases). The germline V gene has CDR1 KGHSH and CDR2 LQKENI. Trimming stripped 0 bases from V and 6 bases from J, with 13 bases between. The CDR3 length is 15 residues.

This clonotype appeared many times. The rearrangement links TRBV4-3 to TRBJ2-1; 7 bases are shared with TRBD2. The CDR3 is made up of 14 amino acids. Germline V CDR1 and CDR2: LGHNA, YSLEER. J was trimmed by 9 bases and V by 0 bases; bases with no gene match: 5. This CDR3 reads CASSQEVPGGEQFF. CDR3 DNA sequence: TGCGCCAGCAGCCAAGAAGTGCCGGGGGGTGAGCAGTTCTTC.

This clonotype was seen repeatedly, ten times or more. The rearrangement joins TRBV4-3 to TRBJ2-7; TRBD2 is a possible D gene (6 bases). Trimming stripped 3 bases from V and 0 bases from J, with 18 bases between. Per the germline V gene, CDR1 is LGHNA and CDR2 is YSLEER. The CDR3 has 17 residues. Here the CDR3 DNA reads TGCGCCAGCAGCCATTTCCTCGGGACTCCTAACTCCTACGAGCAGTACTTC. Translated, it gives CASSHFLGTPNSYEQYF.